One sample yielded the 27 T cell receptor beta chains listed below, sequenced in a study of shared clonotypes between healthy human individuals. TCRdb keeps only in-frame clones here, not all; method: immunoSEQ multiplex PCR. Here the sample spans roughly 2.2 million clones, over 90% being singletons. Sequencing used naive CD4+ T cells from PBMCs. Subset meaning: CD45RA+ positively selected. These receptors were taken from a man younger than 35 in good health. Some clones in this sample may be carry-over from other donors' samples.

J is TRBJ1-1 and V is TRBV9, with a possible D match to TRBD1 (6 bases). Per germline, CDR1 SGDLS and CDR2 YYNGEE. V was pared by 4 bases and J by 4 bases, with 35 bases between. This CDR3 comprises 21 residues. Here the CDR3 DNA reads TGTGCCAGCAGCCCCAATATGAAGGGAGGGGGTTTTTACGGGACCCTCACTGAAGCTTTCTTT. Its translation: CASSPNMKGGGFYGTLTEAFF. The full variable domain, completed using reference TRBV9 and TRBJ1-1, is DSGVTQTPKHLITATGQRVTLRCSPRSGDLSVYWYQQSLDQGLQFLIQYYNGEERAKGNILERFSAQQFPDLHSELNLSSLELGDSALYFCASSPNMKGGGFYGTLTEAFFGQGTRLTVV.

CDR3 protein: CASSQDPGTQYF. The CDR3 nucleotides read TGCGCCAGCAGCCAAGATCCGGGGACCCAGTACTTC. The chain couples TRBV4-1 to TRBJ2-5, with unresolved D. Germline V gene data show CDR1 as MGHRA and CDR2 as YSYEKL. Trimming removed 0 bases at V and 7 bases at J, with 6 bases between. CDR3 length: 12 residues.

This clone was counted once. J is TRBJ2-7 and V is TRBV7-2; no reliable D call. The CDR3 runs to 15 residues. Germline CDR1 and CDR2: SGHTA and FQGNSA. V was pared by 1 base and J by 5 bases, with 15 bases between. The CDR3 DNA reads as TGTGCCAGCAGCTTAGAGGCAGATAGATCCCACGAGCAGTACTTC. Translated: CASSLEADRSHEQYF.

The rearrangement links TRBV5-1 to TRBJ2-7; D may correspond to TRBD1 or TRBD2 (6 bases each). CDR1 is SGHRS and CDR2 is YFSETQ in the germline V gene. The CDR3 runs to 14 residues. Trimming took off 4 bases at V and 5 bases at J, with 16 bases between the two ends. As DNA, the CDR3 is TGCGCCAGCAGCCGGGGGCTGACGCCGGACGAGCAGTACTTC. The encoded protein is CASSRGLTPDEQYF.

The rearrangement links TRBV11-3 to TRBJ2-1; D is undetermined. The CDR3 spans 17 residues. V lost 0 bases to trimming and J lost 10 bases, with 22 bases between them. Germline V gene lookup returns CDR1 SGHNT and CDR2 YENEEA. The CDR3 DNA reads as TGTGCCAGCAGCTTAGAGGATAGGTCGTATAGGGAAGGCGAGCAGTTCTTC. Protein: CASSLEDRSYREGEQFF.

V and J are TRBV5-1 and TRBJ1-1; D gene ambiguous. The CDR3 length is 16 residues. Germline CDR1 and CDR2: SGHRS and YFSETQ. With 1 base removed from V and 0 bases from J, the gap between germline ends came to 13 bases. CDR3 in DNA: TGCGCCAGCAGCTTGATGGGGTCGCTGCTGAACACTGAAGCTTTCTTT. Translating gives CASSLMGSLLNTEAFF.

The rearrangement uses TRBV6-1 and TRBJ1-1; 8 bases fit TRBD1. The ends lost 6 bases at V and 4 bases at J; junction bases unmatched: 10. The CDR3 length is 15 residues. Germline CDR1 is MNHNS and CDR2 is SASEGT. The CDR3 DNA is TGTGCCAGCAGGGAACAGGGGGGTTCGAGCACTGAAGCTTTCTTT. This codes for CASREQGGSSTEAFF.

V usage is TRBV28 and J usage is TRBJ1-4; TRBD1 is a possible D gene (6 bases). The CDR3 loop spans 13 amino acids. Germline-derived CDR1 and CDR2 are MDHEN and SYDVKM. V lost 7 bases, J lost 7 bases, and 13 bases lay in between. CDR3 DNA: TGTGCCAGCAAGATACAGGGTAGTGAAAAACTGTTTTTT. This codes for CASKIQGSEKLFF.

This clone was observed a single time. CDR3 bases: TGTGCCAGCAGTCTTGGGACAGGGGGGAACTATGGCTACACCTTC. This encodes CASSLGTGGNYGYTF. The genes are TRBV6-1 and TRBJ1-2, with 11 bases matching TRBD1. CDR1 is MNHNS, CDR2 SASEGT, per germline. This CDR3 comprises 15 residues. The trim removed 5 bases at V and 2 bases at J, leaving 4 bases unmatched.

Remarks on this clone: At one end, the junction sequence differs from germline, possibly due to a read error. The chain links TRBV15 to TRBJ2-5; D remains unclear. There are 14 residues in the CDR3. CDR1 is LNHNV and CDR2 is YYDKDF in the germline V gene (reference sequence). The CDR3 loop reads CATSRGQGQGTQYF. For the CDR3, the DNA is TGTGCCACCAGCAGAGGGCAAGGGCAAGGGACCCAGTACTTC.

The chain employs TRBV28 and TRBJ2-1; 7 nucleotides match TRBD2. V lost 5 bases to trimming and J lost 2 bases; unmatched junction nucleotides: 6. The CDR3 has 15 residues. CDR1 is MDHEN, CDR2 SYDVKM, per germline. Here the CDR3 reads CASSQPGGTYNEQFF. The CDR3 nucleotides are TGTGCCAGCAGTCAACCGGGGGGAACCTACAATGAGCAGTTCTTC.

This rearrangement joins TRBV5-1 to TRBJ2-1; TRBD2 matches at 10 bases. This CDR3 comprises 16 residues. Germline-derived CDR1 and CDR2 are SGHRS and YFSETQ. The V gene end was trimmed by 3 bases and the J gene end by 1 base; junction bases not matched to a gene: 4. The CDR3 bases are TGCGCCAGCAGCTGGACTAGCGGATTTTCCTACAATGAGCAGTTCTTC. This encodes CASSWTSGFSYNEQFF.

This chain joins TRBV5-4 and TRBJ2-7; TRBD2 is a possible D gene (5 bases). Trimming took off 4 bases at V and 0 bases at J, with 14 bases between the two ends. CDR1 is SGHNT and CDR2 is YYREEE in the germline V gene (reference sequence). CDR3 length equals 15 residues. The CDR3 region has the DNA TGTGCCAGCAGCCGCCCAGGACGGGACTCCTACGAGCAGTACTTC. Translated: CASSRPGRDSYEQYF.

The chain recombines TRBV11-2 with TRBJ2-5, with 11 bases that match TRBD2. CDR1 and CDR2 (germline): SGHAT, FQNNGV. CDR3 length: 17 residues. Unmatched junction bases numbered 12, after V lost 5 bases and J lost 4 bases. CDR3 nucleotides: TGTGCCAGCAGCCCTCTAGCGGGAGGTCGGTCTCGAGAGACCCAGTACTTC. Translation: CASSPLAGGRSRETQYF. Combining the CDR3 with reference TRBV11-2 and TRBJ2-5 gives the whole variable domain EAGVAQSPRYKIIEKRQSVAFWCNPISGHATLYWYQQILGQGPKLLIQFQNNGVVDDSQLPKDRFSAERLKGVDSTLKIQPAKLEDSAVYLCASSPLAGGRSRETQYFGPGTRLLVL.

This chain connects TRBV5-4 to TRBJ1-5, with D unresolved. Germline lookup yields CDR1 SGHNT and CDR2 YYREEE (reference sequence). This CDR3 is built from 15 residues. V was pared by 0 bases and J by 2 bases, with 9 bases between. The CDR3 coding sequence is TGTGCCAGCAGCTTGGGACCCTCGGGCAATCAGCCCCAGCATTTT. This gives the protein CASSLGPSGNQPQHF.

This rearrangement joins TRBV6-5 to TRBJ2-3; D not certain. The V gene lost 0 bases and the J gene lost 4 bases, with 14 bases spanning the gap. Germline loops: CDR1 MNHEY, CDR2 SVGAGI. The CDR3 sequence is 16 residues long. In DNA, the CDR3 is TGTGCCAGCAGTTACTCGATGAGCTCCGACTCAGATACGCAGTATTTT. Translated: CASSYSMSSDSDTQYF.

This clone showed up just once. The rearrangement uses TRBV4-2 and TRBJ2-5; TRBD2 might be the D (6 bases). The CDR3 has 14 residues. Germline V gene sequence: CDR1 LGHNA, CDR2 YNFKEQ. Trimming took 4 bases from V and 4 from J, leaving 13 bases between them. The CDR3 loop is CASSPGWGGETQYF. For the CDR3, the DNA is TGTGCCAGCAGCCCCGGATGGGGAGGAGAGACCCAGTACTTC.

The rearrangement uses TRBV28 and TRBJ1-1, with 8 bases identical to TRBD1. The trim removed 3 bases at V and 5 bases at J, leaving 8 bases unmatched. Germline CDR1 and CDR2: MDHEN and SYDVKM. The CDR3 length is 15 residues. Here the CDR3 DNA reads TGTGCCAGCAGTTTTTCGGGAACAGGGGGTACTGAAGCTTTCTTT. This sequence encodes CASSFSGTGGTEAFF.

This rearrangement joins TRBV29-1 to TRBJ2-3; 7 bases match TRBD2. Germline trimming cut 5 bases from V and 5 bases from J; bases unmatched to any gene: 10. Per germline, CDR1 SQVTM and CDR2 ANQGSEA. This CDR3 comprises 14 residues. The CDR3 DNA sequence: TGCAGCGTTTATAGCGGGCCGTGGGGAGATACGCAGTATTTT. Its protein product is CSVYSGPWGDTQYF.

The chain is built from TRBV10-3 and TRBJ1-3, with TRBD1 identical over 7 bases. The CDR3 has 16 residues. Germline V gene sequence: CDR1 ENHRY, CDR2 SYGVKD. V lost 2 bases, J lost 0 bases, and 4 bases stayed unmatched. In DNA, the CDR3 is TGTGCCATCAGTGAGGGCAGGGGGACCTCTGGAAACACCATATATTTT. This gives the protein CAISEGRGTSGNTIYF.

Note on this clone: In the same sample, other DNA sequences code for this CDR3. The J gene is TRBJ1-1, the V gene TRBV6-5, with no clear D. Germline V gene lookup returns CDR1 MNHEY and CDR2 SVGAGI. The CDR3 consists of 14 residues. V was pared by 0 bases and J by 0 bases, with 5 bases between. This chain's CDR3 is CASSYSRLNTEAFF. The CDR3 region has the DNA TGTGCCAGCAGTTACTCCCGTTTGAACACTGAAGCTTTCTTT.

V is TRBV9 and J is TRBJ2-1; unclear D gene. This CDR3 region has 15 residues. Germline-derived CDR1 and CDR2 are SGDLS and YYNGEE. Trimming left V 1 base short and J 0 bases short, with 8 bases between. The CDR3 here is CASSVRPNSYNEQFF. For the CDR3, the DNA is TGTGCCAGCAGCGTAAGGCCTAACTCCTACAATGAGCAGTTCTTC.

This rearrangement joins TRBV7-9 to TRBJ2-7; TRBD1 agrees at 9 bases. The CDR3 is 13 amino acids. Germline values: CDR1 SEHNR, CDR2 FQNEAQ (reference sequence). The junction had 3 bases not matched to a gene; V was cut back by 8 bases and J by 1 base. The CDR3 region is CASLGTGSYEQYF. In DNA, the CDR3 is TGTGCCAGCTTAGGGACAGGGTCCTACGAGCAGTACTTC.

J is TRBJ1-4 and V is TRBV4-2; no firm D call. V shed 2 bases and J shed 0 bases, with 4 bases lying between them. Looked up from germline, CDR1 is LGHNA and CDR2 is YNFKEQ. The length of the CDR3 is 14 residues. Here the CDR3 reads CASSQPSTNEKLFF. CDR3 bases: TGTGCCAGCAGCCAACCTTCAACTAATGAAAAACTGTTTTTT.

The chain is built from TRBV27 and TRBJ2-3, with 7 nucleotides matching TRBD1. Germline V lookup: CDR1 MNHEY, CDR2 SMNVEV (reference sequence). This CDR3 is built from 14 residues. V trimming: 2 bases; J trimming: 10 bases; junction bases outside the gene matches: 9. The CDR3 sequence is CASSLRQGPFPQYF. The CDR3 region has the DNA TGTGCCAGCAGTTTAAGACAGGGACCGTTTCCGCAGTATTTT.

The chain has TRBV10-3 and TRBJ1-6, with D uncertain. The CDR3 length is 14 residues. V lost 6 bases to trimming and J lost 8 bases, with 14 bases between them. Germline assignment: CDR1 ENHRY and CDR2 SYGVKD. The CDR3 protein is CAIRGRMEDSPLHF. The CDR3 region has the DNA TGTGCCATCAGGGGTAGAATGGAAGATTCACCCCTCCACTTT.

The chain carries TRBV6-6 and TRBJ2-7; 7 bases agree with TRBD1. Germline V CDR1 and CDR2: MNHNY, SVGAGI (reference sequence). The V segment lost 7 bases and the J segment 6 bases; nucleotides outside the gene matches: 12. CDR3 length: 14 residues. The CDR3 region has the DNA TGTGCCAGCAAAGAGACAGGGATTGAGTCCGAGCAGTACTTC. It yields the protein CASKETGIESEQYF.